This TCR beta chain was recorded in a study of blood T cell repertoires in COVID-19. Turning to the study itself: From the United States, Italy and Spain came samples of acute and convalescent COVID-19. PBMCs, B-cell-depleted T cells, or T cells were the source of the cDNA or gDNA that made up the material.

Repertoires were generated with immunoSEQ multiplex PCR, while TCRdb's copy carries only in-frame clones and drops some. The sample records over 80,000 clones, approximately 79% being singletons. This CDR3 is 15 amino acids long. With V trimmed by 0 bases and J by 5 bases, 3 bases remained unmatched. Germline V gene lookup returns CDR1 SGHRS and CDR2 YFSETQ. The V and J genes are TRBV5-1 and TRBJ2-1; 9 nucleotides agree with TRBD2. This TCR came from a woman older than 75 with active or convalescent COVID-19. The specimen sequenced was peripheral blood. CDR3: CASSLALAGHNEQFF. DNA of the CDR3: TGCGCCAGCAGCTTGGCTCTAGCGGGACACAATGAGCAGTTCTTC.